This T cell receptor (beta chain) was retrieved from a study of response to subunit inactivated influenza vaccine. MiXCR was run by TCRdb on the RT-PCR reads, yielding one entry per CDR3 protein. The repertoire consists of hundreds of thousands of distinct CDR3 sequences, with about 7.6% occurring once and the leading ten covering over 10%. This clonotype was seen ten or more times. The antigen remains unidentified. The V end was cut by 5 bases, the J end by 7 bases, with 9 bases between. Germline V lookup: CDR1 SEHNR, CDR2 FQNEAQ (reference sequence). There are 11 residues in the CDR3. Whole-study findings and limits: Each seasonal flu vaccination may recruit only limited new T cells, authors suggested.

Specimen: PBMCs from blood, collected less than 30 months after vaccination. V gene TRBV7-9 combines with J gene TRBJ2-7; no clear D gene. This receptor was taken from a man between 45 and 75 years old who received an inactivated influenza vaccine. In DNA form, the CDR3 reads TGTGCCAGCAGCGCCGGGCTTGAGCAGTACTTC. It specifies CASSAGLEQYF.